The entry below describes one T cell receptor (beta chain). Its antigen is not identified. This sample was included in a study of cytomegalovirus exposure and HLA in healthy donors. Study information: Early released data had about 85 million unique TCRs, all coming from HLA-typed donors. Findings and caveats of the study: An analysis done earlier found most TCR beta V segments productive about 87% or about 30% of the time.

Use of 60 Vbeta and 13 Jbeta primers characterized the PCR. Generated by immunoSEQ multiplex PCR, the TCRdb table keeps only in-frame clones and is missing some. The sample consists of fewer than 150,000 clones, around 80% of them appearing once. Germline V gene data show CDR1 as LNHDA and CDR2 as SQIVND (reference sequence). V was pared by 5 bases and J by 0 bases, with 2 bases of the junction left unmatched. CDR3 length: 14 residues. V gene TRBV19 combines with J gene TRBJ1-1, with TRBD1 identical over 8 bases. This clonotype was obtained from a man in his forties or fifties in good health and CMV-seropositive. Source material: PBMCs. CDR3 sequence reads: CASSPGQVNTEAFF. For the CDR3, the DNA is TGTGCCAGTAGTCCGGGACAGGTGAACACTGAAGCTTTCTTT.